A single sample gave rise to the 13 T cell receptor beta chains below, sequenced in a study of cytomegalovirus exposure and HLA in healthy donors. PCR primers comprised 60 Vbeta and 13 Jbeta primers. TCRdb's table, derived via immunoSEQ multiplex PCR, lists solely in-frame clones and lacks some. This sample carries about 210,000 clones, approximately 90% of them seen once, and the ten largest clones take under 1.2%. The sample consisted of PBMCs. These receptors all stem from a boy aged 2 to 10 in good health and CMV-seronegative.

The chain has TRBV7-3 and TRBJ2-2; 11 nucleotides agree with TRBD2. V dropped 4 bases and J dropped 6; count of bases not matched to a gene: 7. Germline V gene lookup returns CDR1 SGHTA and CDR2 FQGTGA. The CDR3 is 16 residues long. The DNA of the CDR3 is TGTGCCAGCAGCTCCGCGGGGACTAGCGGACCCGGGGAGCTGTTTTTT. This sequence encodes CASSSAGTSGPGELFF.

This clone was counted a single time. The CDR3 spells CASSLIAGSEQYF. DNA for the CDR3: TGCGCCAGCAGCTTAATAGCGGGCTCCGAGCAGTACTTC. This chain uses TRBV5-1 with TRBJ2-7; 7 positions agree with TRBD2. The ends lost 2 bases at V and 6 bases at J; junction bases unmatched: 5. The CDR3 loop spans 13 amino acids. Germline CDR1 is SGHRS and CDR2 is YFSETQ.

The chain is built from TRBV7-9 and TRBJ2-3; possibly TRBD1 for D (6 bases). Trimming took 5 bases from V and 8 from J, leaving 14 bases between them. This CDR3 comprises 13 residues. The germline CDR1 and CDR2 sequences are SEHNR and FQNEAQ (reference sequence). The CDR3 protein is CASSTLTGATQYF. As DNA, the CDR3 is TGTGCCAGCAGCACGTTGACAGGAGCTACGCAGTATTTT. The full variable domain, its missing parts supplied by reference TRBV7-9 and TRBJ2-3, is DTGVSQNPRHKITKRGQNVTFRCDPISEHNRLYWYRQTLGQGPEFLTYFQNEAQLEKSRLLSDRFSAERPKGSFSTLEIQRTEQGDSAMYLCASSTLTGATQYFGPGTRLTVL.

This chain uses TRBV6-6 with TRBJ2-7; a weak D match, TRBD2 (7 bases). The CDR3 spans 12 residues. Germline CDR1 MNHNY, CDR2 SVGAGI (reference sequence). V was pared by 8 bases and J by 2 bases, with 10 bases between. CDR3: CASWGGAYEQYF. The CDR3 bases are TGTGCCAGCTGGGGGGGCGCCTACGAGCAGTACTTC.

J is TRBJ2-2 and V is TRBV5-1; a possible D gene is TRBD1 (6 bases). The CDR3 is 13 amino acids. V dropped 5 bases and J dropped 1 base, with 6 bases sitting between them. Germline V gene data show CDR1 as SGHRS and CDR2 as YFSETQ. The CDR3 bases are TGCGCCAGCAGACAGGGGAACACCGGGGAGCTGTTTTTT. Protein product: CASRQGNTGELFF.

The CDR3 nucleotides read TGTGCCAGCAGCCCCGAGACAGGGGTCGAGAATGAGCAGTTCTTC. Translation: CASSPETGVENEQFF. J is TRBJ2-1 and V is TRBV7-9, with 8 bases aligning to TRBD1. The CDR3 is 15 residues long. The germline gives CDR1 SEHNR, CDR2 FQNEAQ (reference sequence). Trimming took 5 bases from V and 7 from J; bases not matched to a gene: 10.

CDR3: CASSLGSGGSHEQYF. The CDR3 DNA reads as TGTGCCAGCAGCTTAGGAAGTGGGGGGTCTCACGAGCAGTACTTC. The chain recombines TRBV11-1 with TRBJ2-7, with D maybe TRBD2 (6 bases). The CDR3 runs 15 residues. V gave up 1 base and J gave up 5 bases, with 15 bases separating them. Germline V lookup: CDR1 SGHAT, CDR2 FQDESV (reference sequence).

This chain links TRBV29-1 with TRBJ2-3; TRBD1 is a possible D gene (6 bases). CDR3 length: 13 amino acids. Germline CDR1 and CDR2: SQVTM and ANQGSEA. Trimming stripped 4 bases from V and 4 bases from J, with 12 bases between. The CDR3 loop is CSVGQQGPDTQYF. The DNA for the CDR3 is TGCAGCGTTGGTCAACAGGGCCCAGATACGCAGTATTTT.

The chain is built from TRBV30 and TRBJ1-4, with 8 positions matching TRBD1. Germline V gene lookup returns CDR1 GTSNPN and CDR2 SVGIG (reference sequence). The V segment lost 2 bases and the J segment 4 bases; nucleotides outside the gene matches: 3. The CDR3 is 14 residues long. The CDR3 nucleotides read TGTGCCTGGAGTCGGACAGGGAATAATGAAAAACTGTTTTTT. This codes for CAWSRTGNNEKLFF.

This clone was detected ten times or more. The chain couples TRBV6-4 to TRBJ1-2; D uncertain. This CDR3 comprises 15 residues. The V gene lost 5 bases and the J gene lost 4 bases, with 17 bases spanning the gap. The germline V gene encodes CDR1 MRHNA and CDR2 SNTAGT. The CDR3 protein is CASSYSADLGYGYTF. The CDR3 region has the DNA TGTGCCAGCAGTTATTCGGCAGACCTAGGCTATGGCTACACCTTC.

The genes are TRBV27 and TRBJ2-1; weak D call: TRBD1 (6 bases). The CDR3 runs 12 residues. V lost 2 bases to trimming and J lost 12 bases, with 11 bases between them. Germline CDR1 MNHEY, CDR2 SMNVEV (reference sequence). The CDR3 loop reads CASSLMGQAQFF. The CDR3 coding sequence is TGTGCCAGCAGTTTAATGGGACAAGCGCAGTTCTTC.

This clone was detected only a few times. This rearrangement joins TRBV9 to TRBJ2-7, with a weak D call TRBD1 (5 bases). Trimming stripped 0 bases from V and 3 bases from J, with 16 bases between. Germline CDR1 reads SGDLS; CDR2 reads YYNGEE. The CDR3 covers 16 residues. CDR3: CASSVGLVRGDYEQYF. DNA of the CDR3: TGTGCCAGCAGCGTAGGCCTGGTAAGGGGTGACTACGAGCAGTACTTC.

The V gene is TRBV4-1, the J gene TRBJ1-3; a possible D gene is TRBD1 (5 bases). The CDR3 spans 16 residues. Per germline, CDR1 MGHRA and CDR2 YSYEKL. Trimming pared 4 bases from V and 4 bases from J, leaving 17 bases between. The CDR3 reads CASSPYREGRGNTIYF. In nucleotides, the CDR3 is TGCGCCAGCAGCCCCTACCGGGAGGGGCGCGGAAACACCATATATTTT.